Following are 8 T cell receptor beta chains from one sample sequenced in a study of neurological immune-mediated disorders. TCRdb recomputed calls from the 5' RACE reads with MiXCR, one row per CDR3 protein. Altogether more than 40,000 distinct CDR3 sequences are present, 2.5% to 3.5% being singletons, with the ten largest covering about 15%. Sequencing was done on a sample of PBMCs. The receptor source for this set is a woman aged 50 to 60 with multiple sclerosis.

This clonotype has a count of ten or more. The chain's CDR3 is CASSLLLAGGSNEQFF. The CDR3 nucleotides read TGCGCCAGCAGCTTGTTACTAGCGGGAGGGAGTAATGAGCAGTTCTTC. The chain uses TRBV5-1 and TRBJ2-1, with 13 bases lining up with TRBD2. V shed 1 base and J 7 bases; nucleotides not matched to a gene: 5. Germline values: CDR1 SGHRS, CDR2 YFSETQ. The CDR3 sequence is 16 residues long.

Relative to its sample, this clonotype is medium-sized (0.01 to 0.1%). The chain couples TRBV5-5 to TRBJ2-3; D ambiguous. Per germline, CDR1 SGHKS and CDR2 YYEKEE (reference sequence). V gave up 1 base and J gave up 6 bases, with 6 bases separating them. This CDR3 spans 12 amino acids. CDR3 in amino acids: CASSLWADTQYF. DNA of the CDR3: TGTGCCAGCAGCTTGTGGGCCGATACGCAGTATTTT.

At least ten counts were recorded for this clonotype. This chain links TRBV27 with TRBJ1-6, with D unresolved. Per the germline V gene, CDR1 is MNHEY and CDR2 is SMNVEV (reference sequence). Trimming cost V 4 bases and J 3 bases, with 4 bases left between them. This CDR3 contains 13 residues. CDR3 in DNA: TGTGCCAGCAGTTCCTTCTATAATTCACCCCTCCACTTT. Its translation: CASSSFYNSPLHF.

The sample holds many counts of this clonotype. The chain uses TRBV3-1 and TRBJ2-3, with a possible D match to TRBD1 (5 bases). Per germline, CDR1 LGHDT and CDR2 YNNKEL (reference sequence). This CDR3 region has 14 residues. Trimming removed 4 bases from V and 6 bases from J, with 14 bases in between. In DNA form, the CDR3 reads TGTGCCAGCAGCCTTCTTAGGGGCCCGGATACGCAGTATTTT. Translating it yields CASSLLRGPDTQYF.

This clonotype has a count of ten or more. In DNA form, the CDR3 reads TGTGCCAGCAGTTACTCTGGGGGACGGCTCTCTGGGGCCAACGTCCTGACTTTC. Translating it yields CASSYSGGRLSGANVLTF. The chain uses TRBV6-6 and TRBJ2-6; TRBD1 or TRBD2 may be the D gene (5 bases each). Per the germline V gene, CDR1 is MNHNY and CDR2 is SVGAGI (reference sequence). The V and J ends lost 0 bases and 0 bases respectively, with 12 bases between them. This CDR3 region has 18 residues.

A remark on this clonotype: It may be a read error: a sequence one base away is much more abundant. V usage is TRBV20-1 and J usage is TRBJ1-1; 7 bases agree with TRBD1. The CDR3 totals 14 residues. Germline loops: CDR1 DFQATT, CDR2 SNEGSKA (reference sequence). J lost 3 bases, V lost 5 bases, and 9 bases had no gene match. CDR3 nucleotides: TGCAGTGCTCTGGATCCAGGGGGGGACACTGAAGCTTTCTTT. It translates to CSALDPGGDTEAFF.

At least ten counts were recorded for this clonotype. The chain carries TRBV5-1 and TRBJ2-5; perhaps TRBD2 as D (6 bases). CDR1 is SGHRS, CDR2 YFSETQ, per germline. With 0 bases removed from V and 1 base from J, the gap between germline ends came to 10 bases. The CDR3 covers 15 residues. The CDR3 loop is CASSLDSTSQETQYF. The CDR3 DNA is TGCGCCAGCAGCTTGGACTCGACTAGCCAAGAGACCCAGTACTTC. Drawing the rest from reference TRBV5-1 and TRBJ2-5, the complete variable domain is KAGVTQTPRYLIKTRGQQVTLSCSPISGHRSVSWYQQTPGQGLQFLFEYFSETQRNKGNFPGRFSGRQFSNSRSEMNVSTLELGDSALYLCASSLDSTSQETQYFGPGTRLLVL.

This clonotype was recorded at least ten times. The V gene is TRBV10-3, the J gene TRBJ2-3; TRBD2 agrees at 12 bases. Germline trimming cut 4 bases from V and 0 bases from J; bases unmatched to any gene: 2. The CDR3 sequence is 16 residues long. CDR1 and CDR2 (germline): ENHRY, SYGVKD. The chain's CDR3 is CAISGGLAGSTDTQYF. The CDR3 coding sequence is TGTGCCATCAGTGGAGGACTAGCGGGGAGCACAGATACGCAGTATTTT.